What follows describes a single T cell receptor (beta chain). The antigen is not known. The CDR3 contains 14 residues. V lost 5 bases, J lost 7 bases, and 6 bases stayed unmatched. Germline CDR1 and CDR2: SGHTA and FQGTGA. The primer mix had 60 Vbeta and 13 Jbeta primers. Methods used by the authors: In a later analysis, the count reached some 75 million unique TCR beta chains, with about 12 million shared. Clones were read by immunoSEQ multiplex PCR, and TCRdb kept only the in-frame ones, dropping some. V, J and clone size reflect that table, while D and trimming were determined from the DNA. With about 130,000 clones in the sample, the ten largest clones hold over 2%. This record belongs to a study of cytomegalovirus exposure and HLA in healthy donors. Overall study findings and caveats: TCR beta V segments were, for the most part, productive about 90% or about 30% of the time in an earlier analysis. Later work found most CMV-associated TCR beta chains apparently HLA-restricted.

Material: PBMCs. This rearrangement joins TRBV7-3 to TRBJ2-7, with 12 bases lining up with TRBD2. This TCR came from a man aged 40-55 years in good health and CMV-seronegative. This chain's CDR3 is CASSPQLAGGEQYF. In DNA, the CDR3 is TGTGCCAGCAGCCCCCAACTAGCGGGAGGAGAGCAGTACTTC.